This record concerns one TCR beta chain sequence. These data originate in a study of blood T cell repertoires in COVID-19. For the study at large: Samples taken during acute and convalescent COVID-19 were collected in the United States, Italy and Spain. PBMCs, B-cell-depleted T cells, or T cells were the source of the cDNA or gDNA that made up the material.

In the original analysis: For nucleated cells, counts were estimated from reference gene primer amplification. The table came from immunoSEQ multiplex PCR; TCRdb's copy has only in-frame clones and leaves some out. The DNA was the basis for D and trimming; V, J and clone size are from that table. Found here are approximately 50,000 clones, 81% of them singletons; the top ten hold around a quarter. The ends were cut back, 0 bases at V and 4 bases at J, with 9 bases in the middle. Germline V lookup: CDR1 SGHVS, CDR2 FNYEAQ. The CDR3 runs 15 residues. Seattle enrolled patients during active infection and tracked them longitudinally.

The chain uses TRBV7-6 and TRBJ2-2; D call uncertain. Sequenced sample: peripheral blood. The sequence was obtained from a woman aged 80 or older with COVID-19, enrolled during active disease. CDR3 sequence reads: CASSLASRGTGELFF. CDR3 nucleotides: TGTGCCAGCAGCTTAGCCAGTCGTGGCACCGGGGAGCTGTTTTTT. Using reference TRBV7-6 and TRBJ2-2 for the parts outside the CDR3, the full variable domain is GAGVSQSPRYKVTKRGQDVALRCDPISGHVSLYWYRQALGQGPEFLTYFNYEAQQDKSGLPNDRFSAERPEGSISTLTIQRTEQRDSAMYRCASSLASRGTGELFFGEGSRLTVL.